This TCR beta chain was identified during a study of T cell repertoires in cytomegalovirus infection (dated by TCRdb to the late 2010s). Looking at the study overall: Donor HLA type was relevant to the analysis, as public TCR beta signatures indicated carriage of CMV infection together with the matching HLA type. Study-wide conclusions, independent of this receptor: In both this cohort and an independent roughly 350-donor cohort, the cumulative frequency of public TCR beta family members distinguished carriers of CMV infection plus the relevant HLA type. The ex vivo response was dominated by HLA-C-restricted CMV-specific TCR beta clonotypes, and the single most frequent clonotype in two of eight donors was supplied by these HLA-C-restricted clonotypes.

TCRdb names Illumina HiSeq 1500 as the instrument used. Through fastp at Q25 and MiXCR, TCRdb rebuilt clones from the public reads, retaining in-frame beta chains. All rows with the same CDR3 protein become a single entry with the most common DNA and genes. This sample comprises more than 650,000 distinct CDR3 sequences, approximately 40% of them detected only once. Under 3% of the sample goes to the ten largest clones. In regard to this clonotype: The specificity of this receptor is unknown. No quality values exist for individual bases; no much larger clone is one base distant.

There are 17 amino acids in the CDR3, from cysteine to phenylalanine inclusive. CDR3 DNA is the only sequence kept; it has 51 bases, read in frame from the first base. Trimming leaves V shorter by 6 bases and J shorter by 7 bases, with the junction holding 20 bases beyond the gene matches. CDR1 and CDR2 were assigned from the germline V gene as MDHEN and SYDVKM. This receptor was taken from a human donor in good health (CMV status not recorded). Some clones in this sample may be carry-over from other donors' samples. The chain was built from TRBV28 and TRBJ2-7, with 8 middle bases fitting TRBD1. The sequenced material came from PBMCs. The CDR3 amino acid sequence is: CASSSKSRTGTREEQYF. The nucleotide sequence is given as TGTGCCAGCAGCTCTAAATCCAGGACAGGGACCAGGGAGGAGCAGTACTTC. Joined to the reference TRBV28 and TRBJ2-7 proteins, this CDR3 gives the full variable domain: DVKVTQSSRYLVKRTGEKVFLECVQDMDHENMFWYRQDPGLGLRLIYFSYDVKMKEKGDIPEGYSVSREKKERFSLILESASTNQTSMYLCASSSKSRTGTREEQYFGPGTRLTVT.